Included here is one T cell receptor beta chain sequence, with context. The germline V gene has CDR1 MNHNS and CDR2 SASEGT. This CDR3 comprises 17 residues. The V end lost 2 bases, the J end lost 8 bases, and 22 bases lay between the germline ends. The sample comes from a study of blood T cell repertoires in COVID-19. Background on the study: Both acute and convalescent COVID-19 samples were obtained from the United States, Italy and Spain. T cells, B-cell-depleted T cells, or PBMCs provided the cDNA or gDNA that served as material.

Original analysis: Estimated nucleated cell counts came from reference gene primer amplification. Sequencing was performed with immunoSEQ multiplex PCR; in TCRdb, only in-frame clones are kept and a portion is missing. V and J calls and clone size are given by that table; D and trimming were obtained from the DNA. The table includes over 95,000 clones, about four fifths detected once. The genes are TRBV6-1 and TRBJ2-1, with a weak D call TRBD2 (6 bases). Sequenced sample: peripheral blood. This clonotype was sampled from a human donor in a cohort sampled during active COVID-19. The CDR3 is CASSEMWGVGGRDEQFF. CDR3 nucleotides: TGTGCCAGCAGTGAAATGTGGGGGGTTGGGGGACGCGATGAGCAGTTCTTC.